Only one count was recorded for the clone carrying this T cell receptor (beta chain). The J segment lost 6 bases and the V segment lost 3 bases, leaving 4 bases of the junction unmatched. CDR1 GTSNPN and CDR2 SVGIG come from the germline V gene (reference sequence). The CDR3 length is 13 residues. Clones were sequenced by immunoSEQ multiplex PCR, and TCRdb holds only the in-frame ones, with some missing. The sample shows roughly 280,000 clones, 88% of them seen only once. The data were obtained in a study of blood T cell repertoires in COVID-19. V gene TRBV30 combines with J gene TRBJ1-4; 7 bases align to TRBD1. The sequenced material came from peripheral blood. The sequence was obtained from a woman under 40 with COVID-19, enrolled during active disease. For the CDR3, the DNA is TGTGCCTGGAGGCCCAGGGGGTATGAAAAACTGTTTTTT. Translation gives CAWRPRGYEKLFF.